This passage covers 30 T cell receptor beta chains from one sample sequenced in a study of vaccination effects on CD4 cells after COVID-19. TCRdb keeps only in-frame clones here, not all; method: immunoSEQ multiplex PCR. There are 65,000 to 90,000 clones in the sample; approximately 74% occur only once, and 2.5% to 3.5% lies in the top ten. Peptide-pool stimulation followed by sequencing identified expanded antigen-specific CD4+ clonotypes in the ViraFEST assay. It was after roughly ten days of culture that CD4+ T cells were isolated. Vaccinated participants had no history of SARS-CoV-2 infection and tested negative for nucleocapsid antibodies. Their antigens remain unidentified. This specimen was CD4+ T cells from PBMCs cultured with HCoV-NL63 spike peptides, taken before COVID-19 vaccination. The receptors here all came from a human donor who received a COVID-19 vaccine.

V and J are TRBV4-1 and TRBJ1-2; the D is unclear. Trimming took 2 bases from V and 7 from J, leaving 14 bases between them. The V gene's germline CDR1 is MGHRA and CDR2 YSYEKL. This CDR3 has 14 residues. Here the CDR3 DNA reads TGCGCCAGCAGCCAACCCTACGCCCTCCTTGGCTACACCTTC. Translation: CASSQPYALLGYTF.

This clone has only a few counts. This chain connects TRBV2 to TRBJ2-5, with D unclear. CDR3 size: 13 residues. Trimming removed 7 bases at V and 7 bases at J, with 16 bases between. CDR1 SNHLY and CDR2 FYNNEI come from the germline V gene. The DNA for the CDR3 is TGTGCCAGCAAGACCTTATCGGCTCGGACCCAGTACTTC. Amino acids: CASKTLSARTQYF.

The gene calls are TRBV6-5 and TRBJ1-2, with D uncertain. This CDR3 is 12 amino acids long. Germline V gives CDR1 MNHEY, CDR2 SVGAGI. The V and J ends lost 4 bases and 10 bases respectively, with 13 bases between them. Written as DNA, the CDR3 is TGTGCCAGCAGTTCGTCTCCGGAGGTCTACACCTTC. It encodes CASSSSPEVYTF.

A single count supports this clone. This sequence joins TRBV4-3 and TRBJ2-6, with 12 nucleotides matching TRBD1. The CDR3 runs to 19 residues. Germline lookup yields CDR1 LGHNA and CDR2 YSLEER. Trimming took 3 bases from V and 4 from J; bases not matched to a gene: 10. The CDR3 protein is CASSQQRGQGAPGANVLTF. As DNA, the CDR3 is TGCGCCAGCAGCCAGCAGAGGGGACAGGGGGCGCCCGGGGCCAACGTCCTGACTTTC.

The chain carries TRBV2 and TRBJ1-5; D unresolved. The CDR3 extends over 15 amino acids. CDR1 is SNHLY, CDR2 FYNNEI, per germline. Deletions cut 5 bases from V and 2 bases from J, with 13 bases between. This chain's CDR3 is CASSSDPLGNQPQHF. Here the CDR3 DNA reads TGTGCCAGCAGTTCGGACCCTCTGGGCAATCAGCCCCAGCATTTT.

This chain uses TRBV18 with TRBJ2-3; D possibly corresponds to TRBD2 (7 bases). The CDR3 is 17 amino acids. From germline, CDR1 is KGHSH and CDR2 LQKENI. V dropped 3 bases and J dropped 0 bases, with 16 bases sitting between them. Here the CDR3 DNA reads TGTGCCAGCTCACCTCTACGGGGGGCCCTAAGCACAGATACGCAGTATTTT. This sequence encodes CASSPLRGALSTDTQYF.

This clone has just a few counts. The chain links TRBV19 to TRBJ1-3, with D unresolved. The V and J ends lost 6 bases and 0 bases respectively, with 18 bases between them. Germline CDR1 and CDR2: LNHDA and SQIVND (reference sequence). This CDR3 region has 17 residues. The CDR3, as DNA: TGTGCCAGTAGCCCCCCCGGAACGGCTCACTCTGGAAACACCATATATTTT. Translating it yields CASSPPGTAHSGNTIYF. Complete variable domain (other parts from reference TRBV19 and TRBJ1-3): DGGITQSPKYLFRKEGQNVTLSCEQNLNHDAMYWYRQDPGQGLRLIYYSQIVNDFQKGDIAEGYSVSREKKESFPLTVTSAQKNPTAFYLCASSPPGTAHSGNTIYFGEGSWLTVV.

The V call is TRBV5-1, the J call TRBJ2-3; the D is unclear. Per the germline V gene, CDR1 is SGHRS and CDR2 is YFSETQ. Trimming pared 5 bases from V and 0 bases from J, leaving 13 bases between. This CDR3 comprises 15 residues. CDR3 sequence reads: CASRQGPASTDTQYF. CDR3 coding DNA: TGCGCCAGCAGACAAGGGCCCGCTAGCACAGATACGCAGTATTTT.

This clone was counted a few times. The J gene is TRBJ1-3, the V gene TRBV3-1 (or the pseudogene TRBV3-2), with TRBD1 identical over 10 bases. The V gene's germline CDR1 is LGHDT and CDR2 YNNKEL (reference sequence). After removal of 4 bases from V and 3 bases from J, the junction contained 12 bases not matched to a gene. The CDR3 covers 18 residues. CDR3 region: CASSPSRDRGWVGNTIYF. CDR3 coding DNA: TGTGCCAGCAGCCCGTCCCGGGACAGGGGTTGGGTTGGAAACACCATATATTTT.

The gene calls are TRBV7-9 and TRBJ2-2; a possible D gene is TRBD2 (5 bases). The CDR3 consists of 14 residues. Trimming pared 5 bases from V and 2 bases from J, leaving 9 bases between. Germline V CDR1 and CDR2: SEHNR, FQNEAQ (reference sequence). The CDR3 DNA reads as TGTGCCAGCAGCCCCGGGATCAACACCGGGGAGCTGTTTTTT. Amino acids: CASSPGINTGELFF.

This chain links TRBV6-6 with TRBJ1-1; D possibly corresponds to TRBD1 (6 bases). The germline V gene encodes CDR1 MNHNY and CDR2 SVGAGI (reference sequence). V was shortened by 2 bases and J by 0 bases, with 13 bases between the two germline ends. This CDR3 is built from 16 residues. This CDR3 reads CASSYPGQFMNTEAFF. CDR3 sequence (DNA): TGTGCCAGCAGTTACCCCGGACAGTTCATGAACACTGAAGCTTTCTTT.

In nucleotides, the CDR3 is TGTGCCAGCAGCCGCCAAGGATCAACTAATGAAAAACTGTTTTTT. Translated: CASSRQGSTNEKLFF. The gene calls are TRBV11-1 and TRBJ1-4, with D unclear. With 5 bases removed from V and 0 bases from J, the gap between germline ends came to 10 bases. The CDR3 extends over 15 amino acids. From germline, CDR1 is SGHAT and CDR2 FQDESV (reference sequence).

The chain couples TRBV6-5 to TRBJ2-5; D remains unclear. From germline, CDR1 is MNHEY and CDR2 SVGAGI. This CDR3 spans 14 amino acids. The V end lost 0 bases, the J end lost 9 bases, and 14 bases lay between the germline ends. This CDR3 is CASSYSHGEVAQYF. CDR3 DNA: TGTGCCAGCAGTTACTCCCATGGCGAGGTGGCCCAGTACTTC.

The V call is TRBV7-3, the J call TRBJ2-5; 10 bases align to TRBD2. The germline V gene has CDR1 SGHTA and CDR2 FQGTGA. Trimming cost V 4 bases and J 7 bases; bases outside gene matches: 9. The CDR3 spans 15 residues. CDR3 in amino acids: CASSSKAGGYGTQYF. CDR3 nucleotide sequence: TGTGCCAGCAGCTCGAAAGCGGGGGGGTACGGGACCCAGTACTTC.

This sequence joins TRBV28 and TRBJ2-5; D not resolved. Germline CDR1 and CDR2: MDHEN and SYDVKM. CDR3 length: 16 residues. V was cut by 2 bases and J by 3 bases, with 16 bases left in between. In DNA, the CDR3 is TGTGCCAGCAGTTTAAGTTCAACGCTTAAGAAAGAGACCCAGTACTTC. Protein sequence: CASSLSSTLKKETQYF.

The table lists this clone with a few counts. The chain couples TRBV7-2 to TRBJ1-2; possible D gene TRBD1, 6 bases. Trimming cost V 5 bases and J 0 bases, with 19 bases left between them. This CDR3 has 17 residues. In germline, CDR1 is SGHTA, CDR2 FQGNSA. The CDR3 protein is CASSPAPGTPTNYGYTF. In nucleotides, the CDR3 is TGTGCCAGCAGCCCAGCCCCCGGGACACCTACTAACTATGGCTACACCTTC.

V gene TRBV15 combines with J gene TRBJ1-4, with D hard to call. This CDR3 has 14 residues. The germline V gene encodes CDR1 LNHNV and CDR2 YYDKDF (reference sequence). V was clipped by 0 bases and J by 5 bases, with 7 bases between them. This CDR3 reads CATSREWQNEKLFF. In DNA form, the CDR3 reads TGTGCCACCAGCAGAGAGTGGCAAAATGAAAAACTGTTTTTT.

V usage is TRBV6-5 and J usage is TRBJ1-1; tentative D call: TRBD1 (5 bases). The CDR3 spans 14 residues. The germline CDR1 and CDR2 sequences are MNHEY and SVGAGI. V was pared by 6 bases and J by 1 base, with 12 bases between. CDR3 amino acids: CASRGDRGNTEAFF. CDR3 sequence (DNA): TGTGCCAGCAGAGGAGACAGAGGGAACACTGAAGCTTTCTTT.

CDR3 nucleotide sequence: TGTGCCAGCAGGGGGACAGGCGGAGAGCAGTTCTTC. It yields the protein CASRGTGGEQFF. This chain links TRBV2 with TRBJ2-1; TRBD1 agrees at 8 bases. Germline trimming cut 6 bases from V and 10 bases from J; bases unmatched to any gene: 5. The CDR3 runs to 12 residues. From germline, CDR1 is SNHLY and CDR2 FYNNEI.

This clone was counted a few times. In DNA, the CDR3 is TGTGCCACCAGTGATTTTCCTGGACAAGAGACCACCGGGGAGCTGTTTTTT. Encoded protein: CATSDFPGQETTGELFF. The chain carries TRBV24-1 and TRBJ2-2, with D maybe TRBD1 (5 bases). This CDR3 is built from 17 residues. With 1 base removed from V and 4 bases from J, the gap between germline ends came to 15 bases. Germline CDR1 reads KGHDR; CDR2 reads SFDVKD.

In its sample, this clone was seen a few times. The V and J genes are TRBV5-8 and TRBJ2-3; a possible D gene is TRBD2 (7 bases). CDR3 length: 17 amino acids. The V and J ends lost 7 bases and 1 base respectively, with 22 bases between them. The germline V gene has CDR1 SGHTS and CDR2 YDEGEE. The CDR3 DNA follows: TGTGCCAGCCCTTCCAGGCCGGGGGGCGGGGGCACAGATACGCAGTATTTT. This sequence encodes CASPSRPGGGGTDTQYF.

The chain links TRBV27 to TRBJ1-1; D unclear. Germline V gene lookup returns CDR1 MNHEY and CDR2 SMNVEV (reference sequence). With 3 bases removed from V and 1 base from J, the gap between germline ends came to 9 bases. The CDR3 runs to 14 residues. CDR3 nucleotide sequence: TGTGCCAGCAGTTTTCGGCGGAAGAACACTGAAGCTTTCTTT. Protein product: CASSFRRKNTEAFF.

This clone showed up just a few times. The chain is built from TRBV28 and TRBJ1-4, with D unresolved. There are 11 residues in the CDR3. The ends were cut back, 11 bases at V and 3 bases at J, with 7 bases in the middle. Germline lookup yields CDR1 MDHEN and CDR2 SYDVKM. The CDR3 here is CASLSNEKLFF. Here the CDR3 DNA reads TGTGCCTCACTATCTAATGAAAAACTGTTTTTT.

The chain couples TRBV5-4 to TRBJ2-1; D might be TRBD2 (6 bases). The CDR3 contains 16 residues. V lost 3 bases and J lost 1, with 14 bases in between. Per germline, CDR1 SGHNT and CDR2 YYREEE (reference sequence). DNA of the CDR3: TGTGCCAGCAGCTCCGGCGGGGAGGCGTCCTACAATGAGCAGTTCTTC. As protein: CASSSGGEASYNEQFF.

This chain uses TRBV9 with TRBJ1-5; maybe TRBD1 (5 bases). This CDR3 has 15 amino acids. V lost 1 base and J 5 bases, leaving 13 bases between the germline ends. Germline V lookup: CDR1 SGDLS, CDR2 YYNGEE. CDR3 region: CASSVNGREDQPQHF. The DNA of the CDR3 is TGTGCCAGCAGCGTAAACGGCAGGGAGGATCAGCCCCAGCATTTT.

This clone turned up a few times. The genes are TRBV5-4 and TRBJ2-5; D might be TRBD2 (5 bases). The V gene's germline CDR1 is SGHNT and CDR2 YYREEE (reference sequence). This CDR3 region has 13 residues. V lost 0 bases and J lost 4, with 7 bases in between. The CDR3 nucleotides read TGTGCCAGCAGCTTGGATCGGGGAGAGACCCAGTACTTC. Translation: CASSLDRGETQYF.

The V and J genes are TRBV5-1 and TRBJ1-1, with a weak D call TRBD1 (5 bases). Germline V gene sequence: CDR1 SGHRS, CDR2 YFSETQ. The CDR3 extends over 14 amino acids. Trimming took 0 bases from V and 5 from J, leaving 11 bases between them. For the CDR3, the DNA is TGCGCCAGCAGCTTGGCCTCAGGGCCGACTGAAGCTTTCTTT. Translating it yields CASSLASGPTEAFF.

The V gene is TRBV28, the J gene TRBJ2-7, with TRBD2 matching 10 bases. Unmatched junction bases numbered 18, after V lost 4 bases and J lost 3 bases. The CDR3 extends over 19 amino acids. Per germline, CDR1 MDHEN and CDR2 SYDVKM. Here the CDR3 DNA reads TGTGCCAGCAGTTCGGGTGGGGGCTATGAGGTAGCGGGGGGCTACGAGCAGTACGTC. Translation: CASSSGGGYEVAGGYEQYV.

The chain combines TRBV5-1 with TRBJ1-4; 10 positions agree with TRBD1. V gave up 6 bases and J gave up 6 bases; unmatched junction bases: 5. Germline V gene sequence: CDR1 SGHRS, CDR2 YFSETQ. The length of the CDR3 is 14 residues. CDR3 residues: CASTPDRGDEKLFF. CDR3 DNA: TGCGCCAGCACCCCGGACAGGGGGGATGAAAAACTGTTTTTT.

The CDR3, as DNA: TGCAGTGCTAGGGATAACAGCGAAGCTTTCTTT. It codes for CSARDNSEAFF. V and J are TRBV20-1 and TRBJ1-1; D remains unclear. This CDR3 is built from 11 residues. Germline V lookup: CDR1 DFQATT, CDR2 SNEGSKA (reference sequence). Trimming removed 3 bases from V and 8 bases from J, with 10 bases in between.